The TCR beta chain described here comes from a study of OX40 agonist ivuxolimab in advanced cancers. Study-level background: Administration of intravenous ivuxolimab to patients occurred every 2 weeks at 0.01 to 10 mg/kg. The study, taken as a whole, reports: The expanded peripheral T cells' antigen specificity was not determined. Partial responders at 0.1-3.0 mg/kg showed near-lowest clonal expansion. CD4+ and CD8+ blood T cells expanded clonally by week 6 at 0.1 to 3.0 mg/kg.

Remarks on this clone: No antigen is known for it.

Libraries were prepared by immunoSEQ multiplex PCR; TCRdb keeps only in-frame clonotypes and omits some of them. Among approximately 70,000 clones listed, 85% were seen once. This specimen consisted of CD4+ or CD8+ T cells sorted from blood, obtained in a trial of the OX40 agonist ivuxolimab. The receptor comes from an adult with an advanced solid tumor such as melanoma, head and neck, liver or kidney cancer.

The CDR3 here is CASSTHYGRDTQYF. The CDR3 DNA reads as TGTGCCAGCAGTACCCACTACGGCCGAGATACGCAGTATTTT. The rearrangement links TRBV28 to TRBJ2-3; D not resolved. V lost 5 bases and J 5 bases, leaving 14 bases between the germline ends. The CDR3 is made up of 14 amino acids. Germline-derived CDR1 and CDR2 are MDHEN and SYDVKM.